The 21 T cell receptor beta chains below were found in one sample sequenced in a study of blood T cells in healthy people across ages. Primed by a sample-barcoded 5' primer and a J-beta primer mix, a second PCR proceeded for 7 to 11 cycles. TCRdb recomputed calls from the 5' RACE reads with MiXCR, one row per CDR3 protein. The table includes almost 550,000 distinct CDR3 sequences, around 24% detected once. This sample also appeared in a second study, on T cells of mothers and their children.

What was sequenced was blood. The receptors originated from a boy aged 5 to 17 in good health.

This clonotype was detected only a few times. This rearrangement joins TRBV7-9 to TRBJ1-2; D uncertain. Germline V lookup: CDR1 SEHNR, CDR2 FQNEAQ (reference sequence). V was clipped by 1 base and J by 8 bases, with 20 bases between them. The CDR3 is made up of 16 amino acids. This CDR3 is CASSLGYLGGQIGYTF. The CDR3 DNA follows: TGTGCCAGCAGCTTAGGATATTTAGGAGGCCAGATAGGCTACACCTTC.

A few counts support this clonotype. The rearrangement links TRBV9 to TRBJ1-1; no clear D gene. This CDR3 is 16 amino acids long. V was pared by 2 bases and J by 0 bases, with 14 bases between. Per the germline V gene, CDR1 is SGDLS and CDR2 is YYNGEE. CDR3 DNA sequence: TGTGCCAGCAGCGTTTCTCAGGAGAGGGTGAACACTGAAGCTTTCTTT. Its translation is CASSVSQERVNTEAFF.

This clonotype appeared a few times. The V gene is TRBV4-3, the J gene TRBJ1-4; TRBD1 aligns across 7 bases. The CDR3 totals 17 residues. CDR1 and CDR2 (germline): LGHNA, YSLEER. Trimming took 1 base from V and 1 from J; bases not matched to a gene: 6. CDR3: CASSQGTGQQTNEKLFF. In DNA, the CDR3 is TGCGCCAGCAGCCAAGGGACGGGACAGCAAACTAATGAAAAACTGTTTTTT.

There are a few counts of this clonotype. Its ends do not fully match the called genes, so a read error is possible. The chain uses TRBV10-3 and TRBJ2-7; D might be TRBD2 (6 bases). The CDR3 has 15 residues. Germline CDR1 reads ENHRY; CDR2 reads SYGVKD. The CDR3, as DNA: TGTGCCATCAGGGAGTCCGGGAGTGGCTCCTACGAGCAGTACTTC. As protein: CAIRESGSGSYEQYF.

In this sample, this clonotype turned up a few times. The chain uses TRBV7-2 and TRBJ2-7; TRBD1 matches at 9 bases. The CDR3 extends over 14 amino acids. The V segment lost 5 bases and the J segment 5 bases; nucleotides outside the gene matches: 7. Germline assignment: CDR1 SGHTA and CDR2 FQGNSA. CDR3 protein: CASSNNRGRDEQYF. CDR3 nucleotide sequence: TGTGCCAGCAGCAACAACAGGGGGCGCGACGAGCAGTACTTC.

This clonotype was seen a handful of times. This chain connects TRBV25-1 to TRBJ1-1; D not certain. This CDR3 contains 14 residues. Germline-derived CDR1 and CDR2 are MGHDK and SYGVNS. V dropped 3 bases and J dropped 1 base, with 9 bases sitting between them. CDR3 residues: CASSDRRSNTEAFF. CDR3 sequence (DNA): TGTGCCAGCAGTGATCGGCGGTCGAACACTGAAGCTTTCTTT.

The chain is built from TRBV28 and TRBJ2-1, with D uncertain. The V end was cut by 2 bases, the J end by 0 bases, with 14 bases between. The CDR3 loop spans 17 amino acids. CDR1 and CDR2 from the germline V gene are MDHEN and SYDVKM. The CDR3 bases are TGTGCCAGCAGTTTAAAGGCCTTAGCTAGCTCCTACAATGAGCAGTTCTTC. This translates into CASSLKALASSYNEQFF.

A note on this clonotype: Mismatch with germline at one junction end may stem from a read error. The chain links TRBV12-5 to TRBJ2-5; D may be TRBD2 (6 bases). The DNA end is more similar to TRBJ2-7, so the J call may be wrong. Germline V gene lookup returns CDR1 LGHNT and CDR2 FRNRAP. This CDR3 is 13 amino acids long. The CDR3 DNA sequence: TGTGCTAGCGGTTTGGGGGGAACCTACGAGCAGTACTTC. The encoded protein is CASGLGGTYEQYF.

This clonotype has only a few counts. The chain joins TRBV29-1 to TRBJ2-3, with D hard to call. The CDR3 covers 14 residues. The germline V and J ends were trimmed by 0 bases and 4 bases, with 11 bases remaining between them. Germline CDR1 is SQVTM and CDR2 is ANQGSEA. The CDR3 DNA sequence: TGCAGCGTTGAAGAGTGGTCCAATGCAGATACGCAGTATTTT. Protein: CSVEEWSNADTQYF.

The chain carries TRBV12-3 or TRBV12-4 and TRBJ2-5, with TRBD1 matching over 8 bases. With the DNA end fitting TRBJ2-7 better, the J assignment may be wrong. The CDR3 runs 13 residues. CDR3 bases: TGTGCCAGCAGCCCTACCGACAGGGGCGAGCAGTACTTC. This sequence encodes CASSPTDRGEQYF.

For this clonotype: Compared with germline, one end of the junction differs, possibly owing to a read error. V gene TRBV5-1 combines with J gene TRBJ1-1, with 9 bases aligning to TRBD1. CDR1 and CDR2 from the germline V gene are SGHRS and YFSETQ. The CDR3 spans 14 residues. The CDR3 sequence is CASRQTGGRTEASF. The CDR3 DNA sequence: TGCGCCAGCAGACAAACAGGGGGCCGCACTGAAGCTTCCTTT.

A few counts support this clonotype. One base away lies a much larger clone, so this may be a sequencing read error. V gene TRBV6-2 or TRBV6-3 combines with J gene TRBJ2-1, with 7 bases fitting TRBD2. V lost 11 bases to trimming and J lost 8 bases; unmatched junction nucleotides: 12. CDR3 size: 13 residues. Germline values: CDR1 MNHEY, CDR2 SVGEGT. This chain's CDR3 is CAVGGREPDEQFF. DNA for the CDR3: TGTGCCGTAGGAGGGAGGGAGCCGGATGAGCAGTTCTTC.

This clonotype was found once. The genes are TRBV7-9 and TRBJ1-4, with D maybe TRBD1 (5 bases). The CDR3 covers 15 residues. V lost 5 bases to trimming and J lost 8 bases, with 18 bases between them. Germline V lookup: CDR1 SEHNR, CDR2 FQNEAQ (reference sequence). The chain's CDR3 is CASSPGGSRVEKLFF. CDR3 bases: TGTGCCAGCAGCCCAGGAGGGAGCAGGGTCGAAAAACTGTTTTTT.

This clonotype occurred a few times. The chain uses TRBV6-1 and TRBJ1-4; TRBD1 matches 9 bases. Losses at the gene ends were 6 bases for V and 4 bases for J; bases not matched to a gene: 6. There are 15 residues in the CDR3. The germline gives CDR1 MNHNS, CDR2 SASEGT. The CDR3 nucleotides are TGTGCCAGCAGGGATACAGGGGGCGGTAATGAAAAACTGTTTTTT. Translated: CASRDTGGGNEKLFF.

The V gene is TRBV7-9, the J gene TRBJ2-5; 8 bases agree with TRBD2. This CDR3 contains 13 residues. Per the germline V gene, CDR1 is SEHNR and CDR2 is FQNEAQ (reference sequence). Germline trimming cut 6 bases from V and 4 bases from J; bases unmatched to any gene: 4. The CDR3 DNA follows: TGTGCCAGCAGGGCGGGAGGATTAGAGACCCAGTACTTC. Translation: CASRAGGLETQYF.

The V and J genes are TRBV2 and TRBJ1-4; a possible D gene is TRBD1 (5 bases). Germline V gene sequence: CDR1 SNHLY, CDR2 FYNNEI. The CDR3 spans 15 residues. V gave up 0 bases and J gave up 5 bases, with 10 bases separating them. CDR3 sequence: CASSEAGVGNEKLFF. CDR3 sequence (DNA): TGTGCCAGCAGTGAAGCGGGGGTCGGGAATGAAAAACTGTTTTTT.

This clonotype was detected a few times. V is TRBV20-1 and J is TRBJ2-7, with D possibly matching TRBD1 (6 bases). The V end lost 6 bases, the J end lost 5 bases, and 14 bases lay between the germline ends. The CDR3 runs to 12 residues. Germline V gene data show CDR1 as DFQATT and CDR2 as SNEGSKA (reference sequence). CDR3: CSARDNRDEQYF. Written as DNA, the CDR3 is TGCAGTGCGCGTGACAACAGGGACGAGCAGTACTTC.

The V and J genes are TRBV7-2 and TRBJ2-2, with D perhaps matching TRBD1 or TRBD2 (5 bases each). The CDR3 length is 13 residues. V lost 7 bases and J 4 bases, leaving 10 bases between the germline ends. Germline values: CDR1 SGHTA, CDR2 FQGNSA. For the CDR3, the DNA is TGTGCCAGCAAGACGGGACCCACCGGGGAGCTGTTTTTT. It specifies CASKTGPTGELFF.

The V and J genes are TRBV7-2 and TRBJ2-2; TRBD2 matches 16 bases. V shed 5 bases and J 5 bases; nucleotides not matched to a gene: 8. The CDR3 has 18 amino acids. Germline CDR1 and CDR2: SGHTA and FQGNSA. CDR3: CASSPPGLAGGLTGELFF. DNA for the CDR3: TGTGCCAGCAGCCCACCGGGACTAGCGGGAGGGTTAACCGGGGAGCTGTTTTTT.

Comments on this clonotype: Germline is not matched at one junction end, which may reflect a read error. The chain links TRBV11-2 to TRBJ2-1; D may match TRBD1 or TRBD2 (5 bases each). This CDR3 contains 15 residues. Germline V gene lookup returns CDR1 SGHAT and CDR2 FQNNGV. The CDR3 loop is CASSHSGTAYNEQFF. The DNA for the CDR3 is TGTGCCAGCAGCCACTCGGGGACCGCCTACAATGAGCAGTTTTTC.

The chain couples TRBV4-2 to TRBJ2-7; D tentatively fits TRBD1 or TRBD2 (5 bases each). V gave up 0 bases and J gave up 2 bases, with 17 bases separating them. CDR1 and CDR2 (germline): LGHNA, YNFKEQ. This CDR3 has 17 amino acids. CDR3 residues: CASSQDSGRVGAYEQYF. Here the CDR3 DNA reads TGTGCCAGCAGCCAAGATTCGGGCAGGGTGGGAGCCTACGAGCAGTACTTC.